The 21 T cell receptor beta chains below all came from one sample that was sequenced in a study of T cell responses to AZD1222 COVID-19 vaccine. Sequenced by immunoSEQ multiplex PCR; TCRdb stores in-frame clones only, minus some. The sample yields 150,000 to 200,000 clones, about 87% seen once. The source material was peripheral blood, sampled on day 0 of AZD1222 vaccination. Receptor source: an adult in good health.

The chain recombines TRBV18 with TRBJ2-2, with a weak D call TRBD1 (6 bases). Trimming left V 2 bases short and J 4 bases short, with 17 bases between. Germline lookup yields CDR1 KGHSH and CDR2 LQKENI. The length of the CDR3 is 17 residues. CDR3 residues: CASSPGGPLFLTGELFF. CDR3 DNA: TGTGCCAGCTCACCAGGGGGCCCATTGTTTCTCACCGGGGAGCTGTTTTTT.

V and J are TRBV6-1 and TRBJ1-3; D uncertain. V lost 4 bases and J 4 bases, leaving 26 bases between the germline ends. The CDR3 has 19 residues. Germline loops: CDR1 MNHNS, CDR2 SASEGT. Here the CDR3 DNA reads TGTGCCAGCAGTGTTCCTTCGCTTTTGGTCTCTACGGAGGGAAACACCATATATTTT. This gives the protein CASSVPSLLVSTEGNTIYF.

This chain uses TRBV5-4 with TRBJ2-3; 9 nucleotides align to TRBD2. The CDR3 extends over 16 amino acids. The V and J ends lost 4 bases and 0 bases, in that order; junction bases with no gene match: 6. Germline assignment: CDR1 SGHNT and CDR2 YYREEE (reference sequence). CDR3 in amino acids: CASSPAGGRSTDTQYF. CDR3 DNA sequence: TGTGCCAGCAGCCCCGCGGGAGGGCGGAGCACAGATACGCAGTATTTT.

CDR3 sequence reads: CASSFGGGHNSPLHF. The CDR3 nucleotides are TGTGCCAGCAGTTTCGGGGGGGGGCACAATTCACCCCTCCACTTT. The chain carries TRBV28 and TRBJ1-6, with TRBD1 as a possible D gene (6 bases). The CDR3 contains 15 residues. From germline, CDR1 is MDHEN and CDR2 SYDVKM. V was clipped by 3 bases and J by 7 bases, with 13 bases between them.

The V call is TRBV6-5, the J call TRBJ2-5; a weak D match, TRBD1 (6 bases). The CDR3 runs to 13 residues. V shed 4 bases and J shed 1 base, with 7 bases lying between them. Germline CDR1 is MNHEY and CDR2 is SVGAGI. Here the CDR3 reads CASSSRGQETQYF. In nucleotides, the CDR3 is TGTGCCAGCAGTTCCAGGGGCCAAGAGACCCAGTACTTC.

J is TRBJ1-2 and V is TRBV14; tentative D call: TRBD1 (6 bases). CDR1 is SGHDN and CDR2 is FVKESK in the germline V gene. The V end was cut by 4 bases, the J end by 6 bases, with 12 bases between. This CDR3 is 13 amino acids long. Written as DNA, the CDR3 is TGTGCCAGCAGCCTACCACAGGGAGATGGCTACACCTTC. Translation: CASSLPQGDGYTF. Supplemented by reference TRBV14 and TRBJ1-2, the full variable domain reads EAGVTQFPSHSVIEKGQTVTLRCDPISGHDNLYWYRRVMGKEIKFLLHFVKESKQDESGMPNNRFLAERTGGTYSTLKVQPAELEDSGVYFCASSLPQGDGYTFGSGTRLTVV.

This chain links TRBV20-1 with TRBJ2-3, with D unresolved. Trimming pared 3 bases from V and 1 base from J, leaving 11 bases between. In germline, CDR1 is DFQATT, CDR2 SNEGSKA (reference sequence). This CDR3 region has 14 residues. The CDR3 DNA follows: TGCAGTGCTAGTAGACCCGGGCGCACAGATACGCAGTATTTT. It translates to CSASRPGRTDTQYF.

The genes are TRBV19 and TRBJ1-4; tentative D call: TRBD1 (5 bases). The germline V gene encodes CDR1 LNHDA and CDR2 SQIVND (reference sequence). V lost 7 bases, J lost 7 bases, and 16 bases lay in between. The CDR3 contains 14 residues. The CDR3 DNA sequence: TGTGCCAGTACCTCAGGGTCTGGTGGTGAAAAACTGTTTTTT. Amino acids: CASTSGSGGEKLFF.

The V gene is TRBV5-1, the J gene TRBJ2-7, with TRBD1 identical over 7 bases. The CDR3 totals 15 residues. The germline gives CDR1 SGHRS, CDR2 YFSETQ. After removal of 0 bases from V and 0 bases from J, the junction contained 3 bases not matched to a gene. Written as DNA, the CDR3 is TGCGCCAGCAGCTTGGAGGGGACAGTCTCCTACGAGCAGTACTTC. The encoded protein is CASSLEGTVSYEQYF.

The chain employs TRBV29-1 and TRBJ1-4; D remains ambiguous. CDR3 size: 13 residues. Trimming removed 5 bases at V and 6 bases at J, with 13 bases between. Germline-derived CDR1 and CDR2 are SQVTM and ANQGSEA. The CDR3 loop is CSVMDLRDEKLFF. For the CDR3, the DNA is TGCAGCGTTATGGACTTGAGAGATGAAAAACTGTTTTTT.

This chain uses TRBV11-2 with TRBJ2-7; D is uncertain. CDR1 and CDR2 (germline): SGHAT, FQNNGV. The CDR3 contains 14 residues. Trimming removed 5 bases from V and 0 bases from J, with 11 bases in between. CDR3 coding DNA: TGTGCCAGCAGCCGTCTTGTCAGCTCCTACGAGCAGTACTTC. The encoded protein is CASSRLVSSYEQYF.

This clone was seen once. The chain combines TRBV27 with TRBJ2-7, with 9 bases aligning to TRBD2. The V segment lost 3 bases and the J segment 3 bases; nucleotides outside the gene matches: 3. The CDR3 sequence is 14 residues long. CDR1 is MNHEY and CDR2 is SMNVEV in the germline V gene (reference sequence). The CDR3 loop reads CASSFDSGGYEQYF. The CDR3 nucleotides are TGTGCCAGCAGTTTCGATAGCGGGGGCTACGAGCAGTACTTC.

The chain couples TRBV6-5 to TRBJ1-5; perhaps TRBD1 as D (6 bases). The length of the CDR3 is 14 residues. V gave up 7 bases and J gave up 3 bases, with 13 bases separating them. Germline-derived CDR1 and CDR2 are MNHEY and SVGAGI. The CDR3 DNA follows: TGTGCCAGCAAGACTGACAGGAACAATCAGCCCCAGCATTTT. It translates to CASKTDRNNQPQHF.

The J gene is TRBJ2-5, the V gene TRBV2; D call uncertain. Trimming left V 2 bases short and J 5 bases short, with 3 bases between. Germline V gives CDR1 SNHLY, CDR2 FYNNEI. The CDR3 is made up of 11 amino acids. The CDR3 DNA is TGTGCCAGCAGTGAATGGGAGACCCAGTACTTC. Amino acid sequence: CASSEWETQYF.

The CDR3 reads CASSVWAGGAYEQFF. The DNA of the CDR3 is TGTGCCAGCAGCGTGTGGGCGGGAGGTGCTTATGAGCAGTTCTTC. The chain couples TRBV28 to TRBJ2-1; the match to TRBD2 covers 8 bases. The length of the CDR3 is 15 residues. The germline V gene has CDR1 MDHEN and CDR2 SYDVKM. With V trimmed by 6 bases and J by 8 bases, 12 bases remained unmatched.

The rearrangement uses TRBV2 and TRBJ1-2, with 8 bases identical to TRBD1. V gave up 1 base and J gave up 5 bases; unmatched junction bases: 3. CDR3 length: 14 amino acids. In germline, CDR1 is SNHLY, CDR2 FYNNEI. CDR3 loop: CASSEDRDRYGYTF. The CDR3, as DNA: TGTGCCAGCAGTGAAGATCGGGACAGGTATGGCTACACCTTC.

This sequence joins TRBV2 and TRBJ2-5; 10 bases match TRBD1. V was clipped by 4 bases and J by 5 bases; unmatched bases: 4. The CDR3 runs 14 residues. Germline V gene sequence: CDR1 SNHLY, CDR2 FYNNEI. CDR3 in DNA: TGTGCCAGCAGTGGACAGGGGGCCTTGGAGACCCAGTACTTC. It specifies CASSGQGALETQYF.

This clone was seen just once. The J gene is TRBJ1-5, the V gene TRBV28; D is ambiguous. Germline lookup yields CDR1 MDHEN and CDR2 SYDVKM. The V end lost 2 bases, the J end lost 6 bases, and 8 bases lay between the germline ends. The CDR3 contains 13 residues. The CDR3 sequence is CASSLPTLQPQHF. The CDR3 nucleotides are TGTGCCAGCAGTTTACCCACCCTTCAGCCCCAGCATTTT.

The V gene is TRBV28, the J gene TRBJ2-7; no clear D gene. The CDR3 spans 13 residues. Trimming took 6 bases from V and 3 from J, leaving 12 bases between them. CDR1 MDHEN and CDR2 SYDVKM come from the germline V gene. In DNA form, the CDR3 reads TGTGCCAGCAGAGGGTCAAACAGCTACGAGCAGTACTTC. Protein product: CASRGSNSYEQYF.

Details on this clone: This sample also contains other DNA sequences that code for the same CDR3. The rearrangement uses TRBV28 and TRBJ2-7, with no clear D. Trimming shortened V by 5 bases and J by 2 bases, and 7 bases separated the two germline ends. Germline V gives CDR1 MDHEN, CDR2 SYDVKM. The CDR3 spans 12 residues. Written as DNA, the CDR3 is TGTGCCAGCAGTGTTGGGACCTACGAGCAGTACTTC. This encodes CASSVGTYEQYF.

This chain joins TRBV19 and TRBJ1-5; D might be TRBD1 (6 bases). The germline gives CDR1 LNHDA, CDR2 SQIVND (reference sequence). The V and J ends lost 5 bases and 2 bases respectively, with 16 bases between them. This CDR3 has 16 residues. CDR3 bases: TGTGCCAGTAGTCCAAAGACAGGAGGGGGCAATCAGCCCCAGCATTTT. Translated, it gives CASSPKTGGGNQPQHF. Drawing the rest from reference TRBV19 and TRBJ1-5, the complete variable domain is DGGITQSPKYLFRKEGQNVTLSCEQNLNHDAMYWYRQDPGQGLRLIYYSQIVNDFQKGDIAEGYSVSREKKESFPLTVTSAQKNPTAFYLCASSPKTGGGNQPQHFGDGTRLSIL.